The rows below give T cell receptor beta chains drawn from one sample of a study of Ad26.COV2.S vaccination and SARS-CoV-2 variants. Measured with immunoSEQ multiplex PCR; TCRdb has only the in-frame clones, and not every one. Of some 390,000 clones detected, roughly 90% appear once; the ten largest clones hold approximately 1.9%. This material consisted of peripheral blood, taken in a trial of Ad26.COV2.S vaccine versus placebo. The origin of the receptors is a person aged 18-65 years who received the Ad26.COV2.S COVID-19 vaccine or a placebo. The CDR3 runs from the conserved cysteine through the conserved F or W. The order of the fields is J gene, V gene, D gene, CDR3 length, clone size, CDR3 protein, CDR3 DNA. The D gene is left open where the match is weak. Not all rows give a size; the values are once, few, many and, for expanded clones, a class.

TRBJ1-2,TRBV28,TRBD1,12,-,CASSSQGHGYTF,TGTGCCAGCAGCTCACAGGGGCATGGCTACACCTTC
TRBJ2-7,TRBV6-5,-,15,-,CASSFLGTSLYEQYF,TGTGCCAGCAGCTTCTTGGGGACCTCTCTTTACGAGCAGTACTTC
TRBJ2-3,TRBV4-1,-,12,-,CASSHPLGTQYF,TGCGCCAGTAGCCACCCCTTGGGTACGCAGTATTTT
TRBJ2-1,TRBV19,-,15,-,CASSMAGSSYNEQFF,TGTGCCAGTAGTATGGCCGGGAGCTCCTACAATGAGCAGTTCTTC
TRBJ2-5,TRBV9,-,13,-,CASGGRGSETQYF,TGTGCCAGCGGGGGTAGGGGTTCAGAGACCCAGTACTTC
TRBJ2-7,TRBV6-2/TRBV6-3,-,12,-,CASSDRAYEQYF,TGTGCCAGCAGCGACAGAGCCTACGAGCAGTACTTC
TRBJ2-1,TRBV19,-,11,-,CASSYGGEQFF,TGTGCCAGTAGTTACGGCGGGGAGCAGTTCTTC
TRBJ2-2,TRBV5-4,TRBD1,16,-,CASSLADRVKTGELFF,TGTGCCAGCAGCCTGGCCGACAGGGTAAAAACCGGGGAGCTGTTTTTT
TRBJ2-1,TRBV7-2,TRBD2,15,-,CASSLTSGRHNEQFF,TGTGCCAGCAGCCTGACTAGCGGGCGACACAATGAGCAGTTCTTC
TRBJ1-5,TRBV6-5,TRBD1,14,-,CASSPDRGNQPQHF,TGTGCCAGCAGTCCAGACAGGGGCAATCAGCCCCAGCATTTT
TRBJ2-1,TRBV5-1,-,19,-,CASSLPLRGNLGAYNEQFF,TGCGCCAGCAGCTTGCCTTTGCGGGGAAACCTAGGGGCTTACAATGAGCAGTTCTTC
TRBJ2-7,TRBV28,-,15,-,CASSLPSSGSYEQYF,TGTGCCAGCAGTTTACCCTCGAGCGGGTCCTACGAGCAGTACTTC
TRBJ2-7,TRBV29-1,TRBD1,13,-,CSVKRDRRFRQYF,TGCAGCGTTAAACGGGACAGGAGATTTCGGCAGTACTTC
TRBJ2-3,TRBV5-4,TRBD2,16,-,CASSTGLAGGSDTQYF,TGTGCCAGCAGCACCGGACTAGCGGGAGGATCAGATACGCAGTATTTT
TRBJ1-1,TRBV6-6,TRBD1,12,-,CASSRQGPRAFF,TGTGCCAGCAGCCGACAGGGCCCGCGGGCTTTCTTT
TRBJ2-1,TRBV5-4,TRBD1,15,-,CASSFQSGQPNEQFF,TGTGCCAGCAGCTTTCAATCGGGACAGCCGAATGAGCAGTTCTTC
TRBJ2-5,TRBV7-9,-,13,-,CASSLGRKETQYF,TGTGCCAGCAGCTTAGGCAGGAAAGAGACCCAGTACTTC
TRBJ2-7,TRBV3-1/TRBV3-2,-,14,-,CASSLDPSSYEQYF,TGTGCCAGCAGCCTCGACCCGAGCTCCTACGAGCAGTACTTC
TRBJ1-2,TRBV19,-,14,-,CASVRPGGDYGYTF,TGTGCCAGTGTTCGTCCTGGGGGGGACTATGGCTACACCTTC
TRBJ2-1,TRBV30,TRBD1,13,-,CAWTRQGYNEQFF,TGTGCCTGGACTAGACAGGGCTACAATGAGCAGTTCTTC
TRBJ2-1,TRBV19,TRBD2,15,few,CASSPGLAGVNEQFF,TGTGCCAGTAGCCCGGGACTAGCGGGAGTGAATGAGCAGTTCTTC
TRBJ2-7,TRBV5-6,-,11,-,CASSSMREQYF,TGTGCCAGCAGCTCCATGCGCGAGCAGTACTTC
TRBJ2-1,TRBV6-4,-,16,-,CASSVQVTSSYNEQFF,TGTGCCAGCAGTGTACAGGTGACGAGCTCCTACAATGAGCAGTTCTTC
TRBJ2-5,TRBV5-4,TRBD1,16,-,CASTQTGTGAGETQYF,TGTGCCAGCACCCAAACCGGGACAGGGGCCGGAGAGACCCAGTACTTC
TRBJ1-2,TRBV28,-,12,-,CASSVQYYGYTF,TGTGCCAGCAGTGTCCAGTACTATGGCTACACCTTC
TRBJ2-7,TRBV19,-,13,-,CASSWLDSYEQYF,TGTGCCAGTAGTTGGCTGGACTCCTACGAGCAGTACTTC
TRBJ1-5,TRBV6-1,-,12,-,CASSSSGQPQHF,TGTGCCAGCAGTTCCTCGGGTCAGCCCCAGCATTTT
TRBJ2-5,TRBV30,TRBD1,15,-,CAWSVQDRGLETQYF,TGTGCCTGGAGTGTACAGGACAGGGGGCTGGAGACCCAGTACTTC
TRBJ1-5,TRBV19,TRBD1,15,once,CASRLGQTVDQPQHF,TGTGCCAGTAGGTTGGGACAGACCGTCGATCAGCCCCAGCATTTT
TRBJ1-1,TRBV13,TRBD1,13,-,CASSLGTGTEAFF,TGTGCCAGCAGCTTAGGGACAGGGACTGAAGCTTTCTTT
TRBJ2-1,TRBV7-3,TRBD2,16,-,CASSPWGGSGSDEQFF,TGTGCCAGCAGCCCCTGGGGTGGGAGCGGGAGCGATGAGCAGTTCTTC
TRBJ2-2,TRBV11-3,TRBD2,16,once,CASSYVGGRGAGELFF,TGTGCCAGCAGCTACGTGGGAGGGAGAGGGGCCGGGGAGCTGTTTTTT
TRBJ2-7,TRBV12-3/TRBV12-4,-,13,-,CASSLAGYHEQYF,TGTGCCAGCAGTTTGGCGGGGTACCACGAGCAGTACTTC
TRBJ2-2,TRBV7-3,TRBD2,15,-,CASSRGTSVAGELFF,TGTGCCAGCAGTCGTGGGACTAGCGTGGCCGGGGAGCTGTTTTTT
TRBJ1-1,TRBV2,-,17,-,CASSPRSRAGANTEAFF,TGTGCCAGCAGTCCAAGAAGTAGGGCAGGGGCAAACACTGAAGCTTTCTTT
TRBJ2-3,TRBV5-1,-,15,-,CASSLPQRSTDTQYF,TGCGCCAGCAGCCTTCCTCAGCGTAGCACAGATACGCAGTATTTT
TRBJ1-1,TRBV30,-,12,-,CAWSVSGTEAFF,TGTGCCTGGAGTGTATCTGGCACTGAAGCTTTCTTT
TRBJ2-3,TRBV5-1,TRBD2,15,medium-sized,CASSFTSGRADTQYF,TGCGCCAGCAGCTTTACTAGCGGGAGGGCAGATACGCAGTATTTT
TRBJ2-7,TRBV7-8,-,15,once,CASSTKGGESREQYF,TGTGCCAGCAGCACCAAAGGGGGGGAGAGCCGCGAGCAGTACTTC
TRBJ1-5,TRBV5-1,-,13,-,CASSLAGNQPQHF,TGCGCCAGCAGCTTGGCCGGGAATCAGCCCCAGCATTTT